This T cell receptor (beta chain) was sequenced in a study of technical replicates of blood from several donors. This CDR3 is built from 16 residues. After removal of 2 bases from V and 4 bases from J, the junction contained 2 bases not matched to a gene. Germline values: CDR1 SGHTA, CDR2 FQGTGA. Generated by immunoSEQ multiplex PCR, the TCRdb table keeps only in-frame clones and is missing some. The data show over 90,000 clones, about 96% seen once. Sequencing used T cells isolated from PBMCs. The sequence came from a human donor in good health. The rearrangement uses TRBV7-3 and TRBJ2-3; 14 bases map to TRBD2. The CDR3 here is CASSLWGLAGADTQYF. CDR3 nucleotides: TGTGCCAGCAGCTTATGGGGACTAGCGGGAGCAGATACGCAGTATTTT.